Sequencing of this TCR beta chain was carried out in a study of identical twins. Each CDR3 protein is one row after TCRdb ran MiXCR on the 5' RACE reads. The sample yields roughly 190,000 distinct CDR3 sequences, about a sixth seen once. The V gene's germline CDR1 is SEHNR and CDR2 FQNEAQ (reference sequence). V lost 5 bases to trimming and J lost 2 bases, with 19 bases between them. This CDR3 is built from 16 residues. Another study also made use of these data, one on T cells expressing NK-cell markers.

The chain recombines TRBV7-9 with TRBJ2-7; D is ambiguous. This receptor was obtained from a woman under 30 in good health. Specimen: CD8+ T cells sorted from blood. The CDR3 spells CASSQTPDRAPYEQYF. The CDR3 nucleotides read TGTGCCAGCAGCCAGACCCCGGATCGGGCCCCCTACGAGCAGTACTTC.